The T cell receptor beta chain described here comes from a study of cytomegalovirus exposure and HLA in healthy donors. Study-wide background: Unique TCR beta sequences numbering 120 million or so came from around 180 million T cells in an earlier analysis. General study findings and limits: Several V segments, TRBV6-2 and TRBV6-3 among them, could not be told apart and were dropped. Later, an analysis found that common viral pathogens appeared to be linked with several of the most significant clusters. In a later analysis, TCR association rates varied by HLA locus: DRB1 most, HLA-C fewest.

This clone was counted between two and nine times. Antigen unknown. A multiplex PCR was run with 60 Vbeta primers and 13 Jbeta primers. The assay was immunoSEQ multiplex PCR, and TCRdb's table has in-frame clones only and misses some. This table has under 200,000 clones, 87% appearing once. V was pared by 3 bases and J by 1 base, with 6 bases between. The CDR3 loop spans 13 amino acids. CDR1 SGHNT and CDR2 YENEEA come from the germline V gene. Input material: PBMCs. J is TRBJ1-1 and V is TRBV11-3; D ambiguous. The sequence was collected from a boy aged 2 to 9 in good health and CMV-seronegative. The CDR3 here is CASSFGRNTEAFF. The CDR3 DNA sequence: TGTGCCAGCAGCTTTGGGAGGAACACTGAAGCTTTCTTT.